The TCR beta chain under discussion was sequenced for a study of cytomegalovirus exposure and HLA in healthy donors. Study conclusions and caveats: TCR beta chains numbering more than 150 were designated cytomegalovirus-associated. The HLA-A and HLA-B alleles of most subjects were reportedly predicted accurately from TCR beta sequences. CMV serostatus was the only recorded immune exposure for donors.

As for this clone: Its antigen is still unknown.

Primers for the PCR totalled 60 Vbeta and 13 Jbeta. The data were produced by immunoSEQ multiplex PCR, yet TCRdb's version contains in-frame clones alone and is incomplete. The table shows under 130,000 clones, with under 85% occurring only once. Deletions cut 4 bases from V and 0 bases from J, with 12 bases between. The CDR3 is 15 residues long. Per the germline V gene, CDR1 is LNHDA and CDR2 is SQIVND (reference sequence). Sequenced input: PBMCs. The V gene is TRBV19, the J gene TRBJ1-2; D might be TRBD1 (5 bases). This receptor was obtained from a woman aged 40 to 50 in good health and CMV-seropositive. CDR3 sequence: CASSTLQVTNYGYTF. CDR3 bases: TGTGCCAGTAGTACCCTACAGGTTACTAACTATGGCTACACCTTC.